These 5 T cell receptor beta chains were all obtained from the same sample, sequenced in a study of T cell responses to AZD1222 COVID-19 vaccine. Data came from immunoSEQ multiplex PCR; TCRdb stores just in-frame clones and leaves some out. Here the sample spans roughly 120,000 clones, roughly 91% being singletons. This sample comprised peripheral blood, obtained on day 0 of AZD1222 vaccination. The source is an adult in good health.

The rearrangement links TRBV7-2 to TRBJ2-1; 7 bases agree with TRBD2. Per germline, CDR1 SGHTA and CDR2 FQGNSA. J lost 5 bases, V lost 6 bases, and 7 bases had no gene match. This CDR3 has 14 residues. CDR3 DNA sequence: TGTGCCAGCAGTATTACTAGCGCCAACAATGAGCAGTTCTTC. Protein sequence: CASSITSANNEQFF.

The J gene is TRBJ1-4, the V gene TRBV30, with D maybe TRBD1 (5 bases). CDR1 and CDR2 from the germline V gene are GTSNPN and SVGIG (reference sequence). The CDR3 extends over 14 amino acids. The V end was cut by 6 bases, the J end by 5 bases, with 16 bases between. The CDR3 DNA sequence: TGTGCCTGTGTCGCGTGGGGGAAAAATGAAAAACTGTTTTTT. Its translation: CACVAWGKNEKLFF. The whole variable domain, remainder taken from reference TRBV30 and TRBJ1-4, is SQTIHQWPATLVQPVGSPLSLECTVEGTSNPNLYWYRQAAGRGLQLLFYSVGIGQISSEVPQNLSASRPQDRQFILSSKKLLLSDSGFYLCACVAWGKNEKLFFGSGTQLSVL.

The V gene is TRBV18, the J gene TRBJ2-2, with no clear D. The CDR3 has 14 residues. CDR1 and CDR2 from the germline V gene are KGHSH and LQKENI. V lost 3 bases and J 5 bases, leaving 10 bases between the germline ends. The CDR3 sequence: CASSPMEGTGELFF. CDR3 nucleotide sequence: TGTGCCAGCTCACCGATGGAAGGGACCGGGGAGCTGTTTTTT.

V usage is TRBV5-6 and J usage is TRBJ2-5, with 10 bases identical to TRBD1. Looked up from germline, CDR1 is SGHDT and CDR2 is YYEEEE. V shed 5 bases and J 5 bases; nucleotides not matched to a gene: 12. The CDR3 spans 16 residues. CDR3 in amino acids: CASRSLGQGLLETQYF. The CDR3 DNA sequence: TGTGCCAGCAGGTCGCTGGGACAGGGGCTTTTGGAGACCCAGTACTTC.

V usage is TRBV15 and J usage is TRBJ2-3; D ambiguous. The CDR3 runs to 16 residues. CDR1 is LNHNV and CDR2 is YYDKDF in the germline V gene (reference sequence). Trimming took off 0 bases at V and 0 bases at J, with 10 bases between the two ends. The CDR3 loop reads CATSRDRHRSTDTQYF. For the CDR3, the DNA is TGTGCCACCAGCAGAGATCGTCACCGAAGCACAGATACGCAGTATTTT.